Here is one TCR beta chain with its context. Its antigen target is currently unknown. This specimen belongs to a study of CXCR3-negative and CXCR3-positive naive CD8 T cells (dated by TCRdb to the late 2010s). Turning to the overall study: In total, 120 million to 150 million TRB reads were obtained, which works out to roughly 1.5 +/- 0.3 million reads per library. The TRBV-TRBJ cluster analysis covered naive subsets from 5 donors and memory cells from 3 donors. Data from about ten donors, pooled across two independent experiments, went into the diversity and physicochemical repertoire analyses. Findings and caveats that apply to the study as a whole: Within the same donor, TRBV-TRBJ usage looked similar between naive CXCR3-negative and CXCR3-positive cells, but memory cells had distinct patterns. Both naive subsets had comparably high repertoire diversity, while memory CD8+ T cells had much lower repertoire diversity. Because surface CD5, which is linked to self-reactivity in mice, was comparable between the naive subsets, TCR interaction strength was also inferred from TRB CDR3 physicochemical properties. Freshly isolated PBMCs were used for most assays because CXCR3 expression partially decreased after cryopreservation. Compared with CXCR3-negative naive cells, CXCR3-positive naive cells had TRB CDR3s with higher hydrophobicity (lower Kidera factor 4), lower energy, and higher strength and volume indices.

Instrument used: NextSeq 550. The Human TCR Profiling Kit (MiLaboratory) was used to make UMI-labeled 5' RACE TRB cDNA libraries. cDNA synthesis used the entire amount of extracted RNA, and PCR amplification then used the entire amount of cDNA produced. Libraries were prepared in parallel using an identical number of PCR cycles. Per the authors' processing: MIGEC and MiXCR extracted about 50,000 +/- 9,200 unique UMI-labeled TRB cDNA molecules per library, requiring at least two reads per UMI. An average of approximately 40,000 +/- 10,000 functional in-frame TRB CDR3 nucleotide clonotypes without stop codons was found per library. After downsampling to 5000 UMI-labeled TRB molecules per sample, diversity metrics, including normalized Shannon-Wiener and Chao1, were computed in VDJtools. VDJtools was used to calculate clonotype-size-weighted physicochemical properties of the central five CDR3 residues, namely interaction energy, strength, volume and Kidera factor 4. Following TCRdb reprocessing, every CDR3 protein sequence forms one entry, and DNA is not provided. Clone size and V and J calls follow TCRdb, not the original study. The sample's records list about 120,000 distinct CDR3 sequences. In total, the top ten clones hold 0.49% of the sample.

Inclusive of the bounding cysteine and phenylalanine, the CDR3 is 11 residues long. Nucleotide data are not available. CDR1 SNHLY and CDR2 FYNNEI are derived from the germline V gene. Each CD8+ T cell subset was flow-sorted in triplicate, and 300,000 or so cells per subset were placed directly into RLT lysis buffer. To exclude memory contaminants, naive CD8+ T cells were stringently defined as CD45RO-CCR7+CD27+CD95-. Peripheral blood mononuclear cells were isolated from buffy coats using standard density gradient centrifugation. A FACSAria III was used to flow-sort naive CD8+ T cells into CXCR3-negative and CXCR3-positive populations. An RNeasy Mini Kit was used to extract total RNA from the sorted cells.

The sequencing sample was made of naive CXCR3- CD8+ T cells from blood. The sample's cell subset or site, from its label and the paper: CD45RO-CCR7+CD27+CD95- naive CD8+ T cells lacking CXCR3 (TNR3-). The clonotype comes from a human donor in good health. Some clones in this sample may be carry-over from other donors' samples. Recombination linked TRBV2 to TRBJ2-5. The CDR3 here reads CASSKPETQYF.